The rows below give T cell receptor beta chains drawn from one sample of a study of control samples from healthy donors and cancer patients. Repertoires were generated with immunoSEQ multiplex PCR, while TCRdb's copy carries only in-frame clones and drops some. The table lists about 60,000 clones, approximately 88% of them singletons. Material for sequencing was blood. The source is a man in his fifties in good health. CDR3s include the opening cysteine and the closing phenylalanine or tryptophan. A D gene is named only where the DNA matches it firmly. Only some rows state a clone size, as once, few, many or a class for expanded clones.

clone size	V gene	J gene	D gene	CDR3 protein	CDR3 DNA
NA	TRBV9	TRBJ2-7	NA	CASSPTSGGNGGGEQYF	TGTGCCAGCAGCCCGACGTCGGGAGGTAACGGAGGGGGCGAGCAGTACTTC
NA	TRBV7-9	TRBJ2-5	TRBD2	CASSLDAGGSETQYF	TGTGCCAGCAGCTTAGACGCGGGAGGGTCGGAGACCCAGTACTTC
once	TRBV13	TRBJ2-1	NA	CASRGKRNNEQFF	TGTGCCAGCAGAGGCAAGAGAAACAATGAGCAGTTCTTC
NA	TRBV24-1	TRBJ2-5	NA	CATSGGTGFGETQYF	TGTGCCACCAGTGGTGGAACAGGGTTTGGGGAGACCCAGTACTTC
NA	TRBV28	TRBJ2-1	TRBD2	CASSIRLAPYNEQFF	TGTGCCAGCAGCATTAGACTAGCCCCTTACAATGAGCAGTTCTTC
once	TRBV6-5	TRBJ1-6	NA	CASRSVGESSPLHF	TGTGCCAGCAGGTCAGTCGGCGAAAGCTCACCCCTCCACTTT
NA	TRBV25-1	TRBJ2-2	TRBD1	CASSKTGTGELFF	TGTGCCAGCAGCAAGACAGGGACCGGGGAGCTGTTTTTT
NA	TRBV2	TRBJ2-5	NA	CASSATSYQETQYF	TGTGCCAGCAGTGCGACATCGTACCAAGAGACCCAGTACTTC
once	TRBV11-3	TRBJ1-1	TRBD1	CASSLDPGQVGTEAFF	TGTGCCAGCAGCTTAGACCCCGGACAGGTGGGCACTGAAGCTTTCTTT
NA	TRBV6-5	TRBJ2-5	TRBD2	CASSYSRAGGGETQYF	TGTGCCAGCAGTTACTCGAGGGCGGGAGGGGGAGAGACCCAGTACTTC
NA	TRBV13	TRBJ2-4	NA	CASSSTKIGSGNIQYF	TGTGCCAGCAGCTCCACAAAGATAGGGAGCGGGAACATTCAGTACTTC
NA	TRBV5-1	TRBJ1-6	NA	CASSRGTQGGSPLHF	TGCGCCAGCAGTCGGGGTACACAGGGTGGTTCACCCCTCCACTTT
NA	TRBV23-1	TRBJ2-7	NA	CASSQGGGLTYEQYF	TGCGCCAGCAGTCAAGGGGGGGGGCTCACCTACGAGCAGTACTTC
NA	TRBV14	TRBJ2-3	TRBD2	CASSQDPSGRATDTQYF	TGTGCCAGCAGCCAAGACCCTAGCGGGAGGGCCACAGATACGCAGTATTTT
few	TRBV7-9	TRBJ2-2	TRBD2	CASSFALAGAQAGELFF	TGTGCCAGCAGCTTCGCTCTAGCGGGGGCCCAGGCCGGGGAGCTGTTTTTT
NA	TRBV28	TRBJ1-5	TRBD1	CASRLEGQGEVQPQHF	TGTGCCAGCCGCCTCGAGGGGCAGGGGGAAGTTCAGCCCCAGCATTTT
NA	TRBV9	TRBJ1-5	NA	CASSVARNQPQHF	TGTGCCAGCAGCGTAGCCAGAAATCAGCCCCAGCATTTT
NA	TRBV7-2	TRBJ2-7	TRBD2	CASSLALAGELVYEQYF	TGTGCCAGCAGCTTAGCGCTAGCGGGAGAACTCGTTTACGAGCAGTACTTC
NA	TRBV7-6	TRBJ2-5	NA	CASSLKETQYF	TGTGCCAGCAGCTTAAAGGAGACCCAGTACTTC
NA	TRBV9	TRBJ1-3	NA	CASSGSKFGAGNTIYF	TGTGCCAGCAGCGGATCCAAATTTGGGGCTGGAAACACCATATATTTT
once	TRBV4-1	TRBJ2-2	NA	CASSQRGVQENTGELFF	TGCGCCAGCAGCCAAAGAGGGGTCCAGGAGAACACCGGGGAGCTGTTTTTT
NA	TRBV10-3	TRBJ2-1	TRBD2	CAVRKLPGLGDNEQFF	TGTGCCGTCCGGAAGCTACCGGGACTAGGGGACAATGAGCAGTTCTTC